A single sample gave rise to the 4 T cell receptor beta chains below, sequenced in a study of CD8 T cells in ankylosing spondylitis. Study outcomes and limitations: Ankylosing spondylitis blood seemed to carry a telltale TCR beta motif made of seven or eight highly homologous variants.

TCRdb recomputed calls from the 5' RACE reads with MiXCR, one row per CDR3 protein. This sample has about 440,000 distinct CDR3 sequences, with approximately 17% found just once. Their recognized antigens are unknown. The sample consisted of blood, either unsorted or a sorted T cell fraction (not recorded which). All receptors derive from a male donor with ankylosing spondylitis.

This clonotype was counted at least ten times. The gene calls are TRBV10-3 and TRBJ2-3, with 8 bases matching TRBD2. Germline V gene data show CDR1 as ENHRY and CDR2 as SYGVKD. The J segment lost 4 bases and the V segment lost 10 bases, leaving 13 bases of the junction unmatched. The CDR3 has 15 residues. The CDR3 DNA follows: TGTGCCACCCGGGACTCCACCGGGGGGGCAGATACGCAGTATTTT. Encoded protein: CATRDSTGGADTQYF.

This chain uses TRBV20-1 with TRBJ2-7; 10 positions match TRBD1. The junction had 5 bases not matched to a gene; V was cut back by 3 bases and J by 3 bases. The CDR3 consists of 14 residues. Germline values: CDR1 DFQATT, CDR2 SNEGSKA (reference sequence). Written as DNA, the CDR3 is TGCAGTGCTAGTTGGGACAGGGGCATCTACGAGCAGTACTTC. Translating it yields CSASWDRGIYEQYF.

This clonotype was counted many times. This sequence joins TRBV20-1 and TRBJ1-6; D remains ambiguous. The V gene's germline CDR1 is DFQATT and CDR2 SNEGSKA (reference sequence). V was cut by 8 bases and J by 5 bases, with 10 bases left in between. The CDR3 contains 12 residues. The CDR3 protein is CSPYRNNSPLHF. The CDR3 bases are TGCAGTCCCTATCGGAATAATTCACCCCTCCACTTT.

The gene calls are TRBV11-3 and TRBJ2-2; 10 bases map to TRBD1. Germline V lookup: CDR1 SGHNT, CDR2 YENEEA. The V and J ends lost 6 bases and 8 bases, in that order; junction bases with no gene match: 9. This CDR3 has 15 amino acids. CDR3 sequence: CASRLDRGYTGELFF. The CDR3 DNA sequence: TGTGCCAGCAGATTGGACAGGGGGTATACTGGGGAGCTGTTTTTT. The complete variable domain, with remaining parts taken from reference TRBV11-3 and TRBJ2-2, reads EAGVVQSPRYKIIEKKQPVAFWCNPISGHNTLYWYLQNLGQGPELLIRYENEEAVDDSQLPKDRFSAERLKGVDSTLKIQPAELGDSAVYLCASRLDRGYTGELFFGEGSRLTVL.